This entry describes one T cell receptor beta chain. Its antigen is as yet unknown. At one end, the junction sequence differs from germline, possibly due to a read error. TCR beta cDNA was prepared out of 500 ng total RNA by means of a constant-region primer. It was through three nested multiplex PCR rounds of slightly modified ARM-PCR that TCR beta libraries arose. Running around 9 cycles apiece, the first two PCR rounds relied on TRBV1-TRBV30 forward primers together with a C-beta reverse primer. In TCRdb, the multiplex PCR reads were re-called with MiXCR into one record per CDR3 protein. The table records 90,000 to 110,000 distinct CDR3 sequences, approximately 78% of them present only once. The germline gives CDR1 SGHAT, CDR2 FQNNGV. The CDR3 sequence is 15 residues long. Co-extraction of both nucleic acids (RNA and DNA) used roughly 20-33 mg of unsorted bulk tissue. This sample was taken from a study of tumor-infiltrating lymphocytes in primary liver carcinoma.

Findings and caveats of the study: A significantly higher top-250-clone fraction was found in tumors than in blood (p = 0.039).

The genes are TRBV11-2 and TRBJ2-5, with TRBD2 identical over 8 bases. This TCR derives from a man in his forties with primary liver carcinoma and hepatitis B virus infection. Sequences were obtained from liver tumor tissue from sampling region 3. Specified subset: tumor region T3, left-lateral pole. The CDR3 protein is CARSLGASGQETHYF. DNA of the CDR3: TGTGCCAGGAGCTTAGGGGCTAGCGGGCAAGAGACCCATTACTTC.